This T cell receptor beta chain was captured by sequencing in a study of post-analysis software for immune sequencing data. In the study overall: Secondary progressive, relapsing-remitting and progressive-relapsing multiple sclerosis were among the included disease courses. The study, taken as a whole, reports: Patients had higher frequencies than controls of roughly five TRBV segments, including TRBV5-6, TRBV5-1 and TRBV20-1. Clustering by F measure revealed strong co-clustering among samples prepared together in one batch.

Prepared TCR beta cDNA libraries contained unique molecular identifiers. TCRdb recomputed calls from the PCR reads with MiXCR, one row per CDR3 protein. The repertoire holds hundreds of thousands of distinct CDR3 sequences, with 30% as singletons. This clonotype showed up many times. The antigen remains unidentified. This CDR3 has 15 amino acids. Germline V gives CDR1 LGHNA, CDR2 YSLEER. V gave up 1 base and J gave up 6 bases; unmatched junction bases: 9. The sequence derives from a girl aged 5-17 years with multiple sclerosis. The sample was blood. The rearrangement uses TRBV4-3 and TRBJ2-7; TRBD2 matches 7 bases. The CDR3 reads CASSQGGGSGFEQYF. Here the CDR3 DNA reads TGCGCCAGCAGCCAAGGGGGCGGGAGCGGGTTCGAGCAGTACTTC.